This TCR beta chain was identified in a study of T cells after yellow fever vaccination. Turning to the study itself: Flow sorting relied on CD3, CD45RA, CCR7 and CD95 to obtain EM, EMRA, CM and Tscm memory subsets. For low cell numbers, libraries were made with SMART-Seq v4 Ultra Low Input.

Trimming stripped 2 bases from V and 1 base from J, with 7 bases between. Germline CDR1 is SGHTA and CDR2 is FQGTGA. The CDR3 totals 14 residues. This clonotype showed up many times. TCRdb processed the 5' RACE reads anew with MiXCR; each CDR3 protein has one entry. The sample includes 20,000 to 25,000 distinct CDR3 sequences, 3.4% of them seen just once. The sample here was PBMCs, either bulk or a sorted T-cell subset (CD4+, CD8+, memory, or dextramer-sorted; not recorded which), taken around 45 days after the first yellow fever vaccination. The clonotype was recovered from a man between 18 and 35 years old who received the YFV17D yellow fever vaccine. The chain joins TRBV7-3 to TRBJ2-3; no firm D call. CDR3 in DNA: TGTGCCAGCAGCTTAGAAGGCCGCACAGATACGCAGTATTTT. Residues: CASSLEGRTDTQYF. Full variable domain (remainder filled in from reference TRBV7-3 and TRBJ2-3): GAGVSQTPSNKVTEKGKYVELRCDPISGHTALYWYRQSLGQGPEFLIYFQGTGAADDSGLPNDRFFAVRPEGSVSTLKIQRTERGDSAVYLCASSLEGRTDTQYFGPGTRLTVL.